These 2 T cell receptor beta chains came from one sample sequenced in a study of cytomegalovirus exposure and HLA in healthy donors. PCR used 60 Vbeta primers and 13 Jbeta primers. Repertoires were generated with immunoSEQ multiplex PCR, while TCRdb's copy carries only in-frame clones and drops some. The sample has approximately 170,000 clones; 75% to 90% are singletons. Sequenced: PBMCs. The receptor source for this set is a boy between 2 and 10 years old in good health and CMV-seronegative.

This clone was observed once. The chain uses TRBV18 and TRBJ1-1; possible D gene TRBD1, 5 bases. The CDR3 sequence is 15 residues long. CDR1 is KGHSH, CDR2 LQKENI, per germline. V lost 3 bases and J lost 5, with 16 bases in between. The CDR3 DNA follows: TGTGCCAGCTCACCGGCCAGGGCCCTGGGGACTGAAGCTTTCTTT. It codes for CASSPARALGTEAFF.

Here the CDR3 DNA reads TGTGCCAGCAGTCGCCCGGGCGGGGAGCTGTTTTTT. This translates into CASSRPGGELFF. The chain couples TRBV13 to TRBJ2-2; no clear D gene. The CDR3 runs to 12 residues. CDR1 is PRHDT and CDR2 is FYEKMQ in the germline V gene (reference sequence). Trimming took 6 bases from V and 7 from J, leaving 9 bases between them.